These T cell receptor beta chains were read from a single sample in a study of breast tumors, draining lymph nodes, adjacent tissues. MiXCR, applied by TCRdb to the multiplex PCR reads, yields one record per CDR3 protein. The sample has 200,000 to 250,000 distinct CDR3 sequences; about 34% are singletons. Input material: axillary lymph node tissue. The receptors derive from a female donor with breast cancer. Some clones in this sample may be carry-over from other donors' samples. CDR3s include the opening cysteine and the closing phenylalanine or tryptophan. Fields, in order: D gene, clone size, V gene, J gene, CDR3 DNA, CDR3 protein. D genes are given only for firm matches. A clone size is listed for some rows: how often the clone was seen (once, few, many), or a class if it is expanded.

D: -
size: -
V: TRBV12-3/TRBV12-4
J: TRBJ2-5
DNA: TGTGCCAGCAGTTTCGCGGAGACCCAGTACTTC
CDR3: CASSFAETQYF

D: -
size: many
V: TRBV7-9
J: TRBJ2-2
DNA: TGTGCCAGCAGCTTACGAGCGGGCACGACCGGGGAGCTGTTTTTT
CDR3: CASSLRAGTTGELFF

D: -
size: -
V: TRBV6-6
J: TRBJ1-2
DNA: TGTGCCAGCAGTTTCTCCGCCGGGGGGTTTGGTGGCTACACCTTC
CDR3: CASSFSAGGFGGYTF

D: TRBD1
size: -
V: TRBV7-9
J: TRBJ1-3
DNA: TGTGCCAGCAGCTTAGCGGGGGGGCAGGGGGCTGGAAACACCATATATTTT
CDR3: CASSLAGGQGAGNTIYF

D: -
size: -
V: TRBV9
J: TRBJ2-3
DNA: TGTGCCAGCAGCGTTGGCAGCGGGCAATACACAGATACGCAGTATTTT
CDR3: CASSVGSGQYTDTQYF

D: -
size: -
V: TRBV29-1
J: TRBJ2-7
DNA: TGCAGCGTAGGACCCTCCTACGAGCAGTACTTC
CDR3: CSVGPSYEQYF

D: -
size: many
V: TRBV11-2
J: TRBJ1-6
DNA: TGTGCCAGCAGCAACAATCGGGGGGGCGATTCACCCCTCCACTTT
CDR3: CASSNNRGGDSPLHF

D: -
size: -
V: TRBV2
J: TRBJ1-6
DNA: TGTGCCAGCAGTGAAGATGGAGGGAGATCACCCCTCCACTTT
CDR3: CASSEDGGRSPLHF

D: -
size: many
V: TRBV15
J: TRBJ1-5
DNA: TGTGCCACCAGCAGAGATCGGCAGGGTACGAGGAATCAGCCCCAGCATTTT
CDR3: CATSRDRQGTRNQPQHF

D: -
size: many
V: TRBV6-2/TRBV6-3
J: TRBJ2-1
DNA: TGTGCCAGCCAAACTAGTGAGTCATATGAGCAGTTCTTC
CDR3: CASQTSESYEQFF

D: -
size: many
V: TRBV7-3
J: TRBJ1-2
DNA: TGTGCCAGCAGCTTAACCGGGGGGCCAGGGCATGGCTACACCTTC
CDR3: CASSLTGGPGHGYTF

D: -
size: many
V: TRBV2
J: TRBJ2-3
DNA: TGTGCCAGCCGCGGTGCAGATACGCAGTATTTT
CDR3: CASRGADTQYF

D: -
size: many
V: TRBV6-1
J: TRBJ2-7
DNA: TGTGCCAGCAGTGAAGCAAACTTCTACGAGCAGTACTTC
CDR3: CASSEANFYEQYF

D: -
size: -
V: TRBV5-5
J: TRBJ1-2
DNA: TGTGCCAGCAGCTTACCAGGTCCTGAGCAGTTCACCTTC
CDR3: CASSLPGPEQFTF

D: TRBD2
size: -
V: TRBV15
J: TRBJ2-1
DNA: TGTGCCACCGGACGAACTAGCGGGACAAGGGAGCAGTTCTTC
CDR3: CATGRTSGTREQFF

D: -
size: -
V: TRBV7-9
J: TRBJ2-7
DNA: TGTGTCAGCGGCTTATTCGGAGGGGTCGAGCAGTACTTC
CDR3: CVSGLFGGVEQYF

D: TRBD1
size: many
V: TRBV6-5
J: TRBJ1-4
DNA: TGTGCCAGCAGTCACAGGGGGGAAAAACTGTTTTTT
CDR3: CASSHRGEKLFF

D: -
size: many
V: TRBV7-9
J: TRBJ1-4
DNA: TGTGCCAGCAGCTTAGGGCGGGGTCCCAATGAAAAACTGTTTTTT
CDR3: CASSLGRGPNEKLFF

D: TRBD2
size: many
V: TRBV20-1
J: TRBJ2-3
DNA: TGCAGTGCTAGTCCTTTAGCGGGAGGCCGAGATACGCAGTATTTT
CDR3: CSASPLAGGRDTQYF

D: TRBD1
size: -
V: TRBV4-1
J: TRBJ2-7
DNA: TGCGCCAGCAGCCTTTCGGACAGGGGGGACTACGAGCAGTACTTC
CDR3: CASSLSDRGDYEQYF

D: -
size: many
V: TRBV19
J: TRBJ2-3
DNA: TGTGCCACCTCGACACGGGGTGCAGATACGCAGTATTTT
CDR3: CATSTRGADTQYF

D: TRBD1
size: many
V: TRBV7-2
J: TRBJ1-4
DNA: TGTGCCAGCAGCTTAGCCTCGGGACAGCCTAATGAAAAACTGTTTTTT
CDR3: CASSLASGQPNEKLFF

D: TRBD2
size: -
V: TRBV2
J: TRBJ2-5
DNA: TGTGCCAGCAGTGAGGTGCTAGCGGACGAGACCCAGTACTTC
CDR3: CASSEVLADETQYF

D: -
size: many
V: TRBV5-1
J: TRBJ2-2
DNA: TGCGCCAGCAGCTTGGACTCGTCGAACACCGGGGAGCTGTTTTTT
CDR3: CASSLDSSNTGELFF

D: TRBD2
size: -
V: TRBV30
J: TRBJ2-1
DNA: TGTGCCTGGAATTTAGCGGGAGGGCCCGGCAATGAGCAGTTCTTC
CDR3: CAWNLAGGPGNEQFF

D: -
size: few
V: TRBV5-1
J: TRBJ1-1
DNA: TGCGCCAGCAGCCTACAGCTACAGAACACTGAAGCTTTCTTT
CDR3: CASSLQLQNTEAFF

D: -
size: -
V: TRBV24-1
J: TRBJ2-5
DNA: TGTGCCACCAGTGACCCGACCGAAGAGACCCAGTACTTC
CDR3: CATSDPTEETQYF

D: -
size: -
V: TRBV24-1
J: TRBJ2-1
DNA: TGCGCCACCGGACAATCAGGGGCCCATGAGCAGCTCTTC
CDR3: CATGQSGAHEQLF

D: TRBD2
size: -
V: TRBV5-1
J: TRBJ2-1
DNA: TGCGCCAGCCGCTCCGGGACTAGCGGGAGGAATGAGCAGTTCTTC
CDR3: CASRSGTSGRNEQFF

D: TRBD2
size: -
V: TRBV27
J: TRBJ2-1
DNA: TGTGCCAGCAATGGACTAGCGGGAGGCAGGGGCAATGAGCAGTTCTTC
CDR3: CASNGLAGGRGNEQFF

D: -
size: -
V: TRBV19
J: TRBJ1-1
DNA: TGTGCCAGTACCTTCTCCCCCCGGGGAGCAACGGCTTTCTTT
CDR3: CASTFSPRGATAFF

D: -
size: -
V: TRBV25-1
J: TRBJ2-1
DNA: TGTGCCAGCAGTGGGGCAGGTTACGATGAGCAGTTCTTC
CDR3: CASSGAGYDEQFF

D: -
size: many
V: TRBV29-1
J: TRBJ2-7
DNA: TGCAGCGTTGAGGGGCTAGTTTCGGGAACCTACGAGCAGTACTTC
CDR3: CSVEGLVSGTYEQYF

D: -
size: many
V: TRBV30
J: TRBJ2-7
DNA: TGTGCCTGGAGGACGCGGGGCTTTGTCTACGAGCAGTACTTC
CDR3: CAWRTRGFVYEQYF

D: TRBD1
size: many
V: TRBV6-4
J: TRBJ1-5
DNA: TGTGCCAGCAGCGCTACAGGGGGGCAGCCCCAGCATTTT
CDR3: CASSATGGQPQHF

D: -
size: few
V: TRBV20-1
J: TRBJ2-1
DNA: TGCAGTGCTAGCGGGAGCTACAATGAGCCGTTCTTC
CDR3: CSASGSYNEPFF

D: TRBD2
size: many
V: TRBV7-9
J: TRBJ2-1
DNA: TGTGCCAGCAGCTTATTACCGGGAGGCTATGAGCAGTTCTTC
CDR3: CASSLLPGGYEQFF

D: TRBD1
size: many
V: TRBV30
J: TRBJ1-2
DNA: TGTGCCTGGAGTACTCCGGGACAGTTCTATGGCTACACCTTC
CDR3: CAWSTPGQFYGYTF

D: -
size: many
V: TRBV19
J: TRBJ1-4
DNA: TGTGCCAGTAGCCCGGACGGAATACAAAGGACTAATGAAAAACTGTTTTTT
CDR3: CASSPDGIQRTNEKLFF

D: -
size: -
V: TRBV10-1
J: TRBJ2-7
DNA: TGCGCCAGCACTGACGGCTCCTACGAGCAGTACTTC
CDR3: CASTDGSYEQYF

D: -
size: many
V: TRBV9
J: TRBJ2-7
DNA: TGTGCCAGCAGCAAAAGCGGGTCCTCCTACGAGCAGTACTTC
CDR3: CASSKSGSSYEQYF

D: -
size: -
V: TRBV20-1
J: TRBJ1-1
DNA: TGCAGTGCTAGAGCCAGGGGATACGGATTTGCTGAAGCTTCCTTT
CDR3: CSARARGYGFAEASF

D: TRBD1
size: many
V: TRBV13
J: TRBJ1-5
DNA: TGTGCCAGCAGCACCCCGGGACAGCATAGCAATCAGCCCCAGCATTTT
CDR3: CASSTPGQHSNQPQHF

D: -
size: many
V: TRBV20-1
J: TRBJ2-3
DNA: TGCAGTGCTAAATTAGGGTCCTCGGATACGCAGTATTTT
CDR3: CSAKLGSSDTQYF

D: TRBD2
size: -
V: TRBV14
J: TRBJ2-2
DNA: TGTGCCAGCAGTGAAATGCTAGCGGGAAGATGGGAGCTGTTTTTT
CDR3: CASSEMLAGRWELFF

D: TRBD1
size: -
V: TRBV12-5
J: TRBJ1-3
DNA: TGTGCCAGCACCTCCAGGACAGGGGGCAGAAACACCATATATTTT
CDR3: CASTSRTGGRNTIYF

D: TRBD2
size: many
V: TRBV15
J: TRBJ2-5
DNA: TGTGCCACCAGCTCCGCACTAGCGGGAGGGCCGGGGGAGACCCAGTACTTC
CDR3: CATSSALAGGPGETQYF